Presented here are 3 T cell receptor beta chains from one specimen sequenced in a study of Graves' ophthalmopathy and Graves' hyperthyroidism. The authors amplified TCR beta CDR3 regions from RNA transcripts. First-round RT-PCR with HTBI primers preceded a second-round multiplex PCR. TCRdb re-derived calls from the multiplex PCR reads in MiXCR, one entry per CDR3 protein. Here the sample spans a few hundred thousand distinct CDR3 sequences, roughly 15% being singletons. The source material was peripheral blood. These receptor sequences come from a woman aged 18-29 years with stable Graves' hyperthyroidism.

The rearrangement uses TRBV6-1 and TRBJ1-6, with a tentative D call TRBD1 (6 bases). CDR3 size: 18 residues. The germline V gene has CDR1 MNHNS and CDR2 SASEGT. Deletions cut 5 bases from V and 10 bases from J, with 27 bases between. The CDR3 nucleotides are TGTGCCAGCAGTCGAAACCGGAGGGGGGAGGCCCTTGCATCACCCCTCCACTTT. Its protein is CASSRNRRGEALASPLHF.

This clonotype was found many times. The V gene is TRBV6-2 or TRBV6-3, the J gene TRBJ1-1; maybe TRBD1 (5 bases). In germline, CDR1 is MNHEY, CDR2 SVGEGT. The CDR3 spans 13 residues. Between the trimmed V and J ends, which lost 6 bases and 8 bases, there was a span of 16 bases. The CDR3 sequence is CASSDFTWGEAFF. The CDR3 DNA reads as TGTGCCAGCAGCGACTTTACGTGGGGGGAAGCTTTCTTT.

This clonotype was observed many times. This rearrangement joins TRBV12-3 or TRBV12-4 to TRBJ2-2, with a weak D call TRBD2 (6 bases). The CDR3 is 17 residues long. V was pared by 5 bases and J by 4 bases, with 20 bases between. CDR3 sequence reads: CASSADAAGWSTGELFF. The DNA for the CDR3 is TGTGCCAGCAGTGCCGACGCCGCGGGGTGGAGCACCGGGGAGCTGTTTTTT.